Below, 27 T cell receptor beta chains from the same sample are listed, as sequenced in a study of cytomegalovirus exposure and HLA in healthy donors (dated by TCRdb to the late 2010s). The receptor library was made with the immunoSEQ multiplex PCR assay. For the multiplex PCR, a mixture combining 60 forward primers for TCR Vbeta segments and 13 reverse primers for TCR Jbeta segments was used. Imported from immuneACCESS, the table was reduced by TCRdb to in-frame sequences with V and J called. These copies leave out some clones; in studies compared against another copy, an unresolved V gene accounts for under half, and the cause of the remainder is not known. The sample profile shows 97,000 or so clones; around 80% of them were found once. The ten largest clones capture 1.4% to 1.5% of the sample. The source material was PBMCs. The source of these receptors is a middle-aged man in good health and CMV-seronegative.

The rearrangement links TRBV7-6 to TRBJ2-7; 7 positions match TRBD1. Germline V gene sequence: CDR1 SGHVS, CDR2 FNYEAQ. This CDR3 is built from 14 residues. Trimming cost V 0 bases and J 4 bases; bases outside gene matches: 3. The CDR3 nucleotides read TGTGCCAGCAGCTTAGCGGCAGGGGGTTACGAGCAGTACTTC. This translates into CASSLAAGGYEQYF.

The chain combines TRBV7-2 with TRBJ1-2; D perhaps matches TRBD1 (6 bases). The germline gives CDR1 SGHTA, CDR2 FQGNSA. CDR3 length: 14 amino acids. V was cut by 5 bases and J by 5 bases, with 15 bases left in between. The CDR3 coding sequence is TGTGCCAGCAGCACATCACAGGGTCTTTATGGCTACACCTTC. The encoded protein is CASSTSQGLYGYTF.

The V gene is TRBV5-1, the J gene TRBJ1-1, with 7 positions matching TRBD1. CDR3 length: 15 residues. Germline CDR1 reads SGHRS; CDR2 reads YFSETQ. The junction had 8 bases not matched to a gene; V was cut back by 4 bases and J by 2 bases. In DNA form, the CDR3 reads TGCGCCAGCAGCGACCAGGGGGTAGGAAACACTGAAGCTTTCTTT. Its translation: CASSDQGVGNTEAFF.

CDR3 residues: CAISESGRGPSNTGELFF. CDR3 coding DNA: TGTGCCATCAGTGAGTCGGGGCGGGGGCCCTCTAACACCGGGGAGCTGTTTTTT. The V gene is TRBV10-3, the J gene TRBJ2-2; a weak D match, TRBD2 (7 bases). The CDR3 loop spans 18 amino acids. Germline CDR1 ENHRY, CDR2 SYGVKD. V was clipped by 0 bases and J by 2 bases, with 16 bases between them.

This chain connects TRBV2 to TRBJ1-4, with 10 bases lining up with TRBD1. V was clipped by 5 bases and J by 10 bases; unmatched bases: 7. Germline V lookup: CDR1 SNHLY, CDR2 FYNNEI. The CDR3 consists of 14 residues. The CDR3 loop is CASSPDRGRVKLFF. The CDR3 DNA follows: TGTGCCAGCAGTCCTGACAGGGGGCGTGTAAAACTGTTTTTT.

The chain joins TRBV5-4 to TRBJ1-3, with 8 bases fitting TRBD1. The CDR3 has 15 residues. The V gene end was trimmed by 4 bases and the J gene end by 1 base; junction bases not matched to a gene: 4. Germline CDR1 is SGHNT and CDR2 is YYREEE (reference sequence). This chain's CDR3 is CASSRGTGSGNTIYF. CDR3 DNA: TGTGCCAGCAGCCGAGGGACAGGTTCTGGAAACACCATATATTTT.

The V call is TRBV27, the J call TRBJ2-2; 9 bases line up with TRBD1. Unmatched junction bases numbered 12, after V lost 5 bases and J lost 5 bases. Per the germline V gene, CDR1 is MNHEY and CDR2 is SMNVEV (reference sequence). This CDR3 has 17 amino acids. CDR3 in amino acids: CASSPQQGAVGTGELFF. DNA of the CDR3: TGTGCCAGCAGTCCACAACAGGGGGCAGTGGGTACCGGGGAGCTGTTTTTT.

The genes are TRBV7-6 and TRBJ1-1; no clear D. The V and J ends lost 3 bases and 2 bases respectively, with 7 bases between them. Germline V gives CDR1 SGHVS, CDR2 FNYEAQ. This CDR3 comprises 13 residues. CDR3 protein: CASSFDTNTEAFF. CDR3 bases: TGTGCCAGCAGCTTCGACACCAACACTGAAGCTTTCTTT.

The chain recombines TRBV5-5 with TRBJ1-1; 7 positions match TRBD1. Trimming took 5 bases from V and 11 from J; bases not matched to a gene: 6. The CDR3 is made up of 11 amino acids. Germline assignment: CDR1 SGHKS and CDR2 YYEKEE (reference sequence). CDR3 sequence: CASSRQGRAFF. CDR3 DNA: TGTGCCAGCAGTCGACAGGGTCGGGCTTTCTTT.

This chain connects TRBV6-5 to TRBJ1-3; tentative D call: TRBD1 (5 bases). Trimming removed 8 bases from V and 0 bases from J, with 8 bases in between. The CDR3 has 13 amino acids. Germline loops: CDR1 MNHEY, CDR2 SVGAGI. The CDR3 protein is CASSRVSGNTIYF. CDR3 nucleotide sequence: TGTGCCAGCTCCAGGGTCTCTGGAAACACCATATATTTT.

J is TRBJ1-3 and V is TRBV5-5, with TRBD1 as a possible D gene (5 bases). V dropped 2 bases and J dropped 0 bases, with 12 bases sitting between them. The V gene's germline CDR1 is SGHKS and CDR2 YYEKEE (reference sequence). The CDR3 sequence is 16 residues long. The CDR3 DNA is TGTGCCAGCAGCTTAAGGACACCAAGCTCTGGAAACACCATATATTTT. Translated, it gives CASSLRTPSSGNTIYF.

The chain employs TRBV7-9 and TRBJ1-4; TRBD1 might be the D (6 bases). The CDR3 covers 18 residues. Trimming took 5 bases from V and 2 from J, leaving 21 bases between them. CDR1 and CDR2 from the germline V gene are SEHNR and FQNEAQ (reference sequence). CDR3 sequence: CASSPPDTGSRTNEKLFF. In DNA form, the CDR3 reads TGTGCCAGCAGCCCACCAGACACAGGGTCGAGGACTAATGAAAAACTGTTTTTT.

J is TRBJ1-5 and V is TRBV5-6; D possibly corresponds to TRBD1 (5 bases). Germline V gene data show CDR1 as SGHDT and CDR2 as YYEEEE. CDR3 size: 16 residues. V lost 0 bases and J 1 base, leaving 11 bases between the germline ends. CDR3 sequence (DNA): TGTGCCAGCAGCTTGGCCGGGGGTGGGAGCAATCAGCCCCAGCATTTT. This codes for CASSLAGGGSNQPQHF.

The CDR3 is CASSSEGRMEEAFF. The CDR3 DNA reads TGTGCCAGCAGCTCGGAGGGGCGAATGGAGGAGGCTTTCTTT. The V and J genes are TRBV7-9 and TRBJ1-1; TRBD1 might be the D (5 bases). The germline gives CDR1 SEHNR, CDR2 FQNEAQ (reference sequence). The V gene lost 4 bases and the J gene lost 11 bases, with 20 bases spanning the gap. The CDR3 runs 14 residues.

CDR3 sequence reads: CASSPRTGRNEQYF. The CDR3 DNA reads as TGTGCCAGCAGCCCACGGACAGGGAGGAACGAGCAGTACTTC. The chain employs TRBV5-4 and TRBJ2-7, with TRBD1 identical over 8 bases. The CDR3 contains 14 residues. V was clipped by 4 bases and J by 5 bases; unmatched bases: 8. Germline CDR1 and CDR2: SGHNT and YYREEE (reference sequence).

The chain combines TRBV28 with TRBJ2-2; D perhaps matches TRBD2 (6 bases). Trimming left V 3 bases short and J 7 bases short, with 21 bases between. Per germline, CDR1 MDHEN and CDR2 SYDVKM. The CDR3 is 17 residues long. The CDR3, as DNA: TGTGCCAGCAGTTTGCGTAACGGAGCAGCGCGGGGCGGGGAGCTGTTTTTT. This gives the protein CASSLRNGAARGGELFF.

This clone was observed a single time. This chain joins TRBV5-6 and TRBJ2-7; D is unclear. The CDR3 runs to 14 residues. Trimming took off 3 bases at V and 2 bases at J, with 12 bases between the two ends. Looked up from germline, CDR1 is SGHDT and CDR2 is YYEEEE. CDR3 coding DNA: TGTGCCAGCAGCTCCATTCGGTTACCCTACGAGCAGTACTTC. This encodes CASSSIRLPYEQYF.

This rearrangement joins TRBV19 to TRBJ1-2, with 12 bases that match TRBD1. V lost 8 bases, J lost 11 bases, and 9 bases stayed unmatched. Per germline, CDR1 LNHDA and CDR2 SQIVND (reference sequence). The CDR3 is made up of 13 amino acids. The CDR3 here is CASQLRDRGQYTF. The CDR3 DNA is TGTGCCAGTCAACTCCGGGACAGGGGGCAATACACCTTC.

V usage is TRBV6-1 and J usage is TRBJ1-4; no reliable D call. With 2 bases removed from V and 8 bases from J, the gap between germline ends came to 6 bases. Germline V gene data show CDR1 as MNHNS and CDR2 as SASEGT. The CDR3 sequence is 12 residues long. CDR3 sequence (DNA): TGTGCCAGCAGTGAACCGAGGGAAAAACTGTTTTTT. Protein product: CASSEPREKLFF.

This clone was counted only a few times. CDR3 sequence (DNA): TGTGCCAGTAGAGGCCGGGGAATTGGATACTCTAATGAAAAACTGTTTTTT. Protein: CASRGRGIGYSNEKLFF. This rearrangement joins TRBV19 to TRBJ1-4; no reliable D call. Per the germline V gene, CDR1 is LNHDA and CDR2 is SQIVND (reference sequence). V gave up 6 bases and J gave up 3 bases, with 20 bases separating them. The CDR3 runs to 17 residues.

The chain carries TRBV11-2 and TRBJ1-6; 11 bases fit TRBD1. This CDR3 is 15 amino acids long. The junction had 5 bases not matched to a gene; V was cut back by 4 bases and J by 9 bases. Germline V gene sequence: CDR1 SGHAT, CDR2 FQNNGV. For the CDR3, the DNA is TGTGCCAGCAGCTCGGGACAGGGGGACGGTTCACCCCTCCACTTT. The encoded protein is CASSSGQGDGSPLHF.

The chain links TRBV11-2 to TRBJ2-7, with D perhaps matching TRBD1 (6 bases). Germline V lookup: CDR1 SGHAT, CDR2 FQNNGV. The V and J ends lost 5 bases and 5 bases respectively, with 19 bases between them. This CDR3 spans 15 amino acids. The CDR3 reads CASSQTALWTDEQYF. The CDR3 DNA is TGTGCCAGCAGCCAAACCGCCCTCTGGACAGACGAGCAGTACTTC.

The chain recombines TRBV7-9 with TRBJ2-7; TRBD1 agrees at 9 bases. V was clipped by 4 bases and J by 2 bases; unmatched bases: 3. Germline lookup yields CDR1 SEHNR and CDR2 FQNEAQ (reference sequence). The CDR3 sequence is 14 residues long. The CDR3, as DNA: TGTGCCAGCAGCTCCTGGGACAGGGCCTACGAGCAGTACTTC. It encodes CASSSWDRAYEQYF.

This clone was found once. The J gene is TRBJ2-3, the V gene TRBV19, with 7 bases lining up with TRBD1. The germline CDR1 and CDR2 sequences are LNHDA and SQIVND (reference sequence). With 5 bases clipped from V and 3 bases from J, the junction kept 5 bases outside the gene matches. The CDR3 loop spans 14 amino acids. The CDR3 nucleotides read TGTGCCAGTAGTCGGACAGGCGTGACAGATACGCAGTATTTT. It yields the protein CASSRTGVTDTQYF.

J is TRBJ1-5 and V is TRBV18; the match to TRBD1 covers 10 bases. CDR3 length equals 16 residues. Germline-derived CDR1 and CDR2 are KGHSH and LQKENI. Losses at the gene ends were 5 bases for V and 6 bases for J; bases not matched to a gene: 10. CDR3 in DNA: TGTGCCAGCTCATCACAAAGACAGGGGGCAGGTCAGCCCCAGCATTTT. Translation: CASSSQRQGAGQPQHF.

The gene calls are TRBV18 and TRBJ1-2, with 9 bases identical to TRBD1. With V trimmed by 3 bases and J by 7 bases, 12 bases remained unmatched. The CDR3 loop spans 16 amino acids. Germline CDR1 KGHSH, CDR2 LQKENI. CDR3 in amino acids: CASSPSLVTGGSGYTF. CDR3 in DNA: TGTGCCAGCTCACCCTCTCTCGTAACAGGGGGCAGTGGCTACACCTTC. Using reference TRBV18 and TRBJ1-2 for the parts outside the CDR3, the full variable domain is NAGVMQNPRHLVRRRGQEARLRCSPMKGHSHVYWYRQLPEEGLKFMVYLQKENIIDESGMPKERFSAEFPKEGPSILRIQQVVRGDSAAYFCASSPSLVTGGSGYTFGSGTRLTVV.

This clone has just one count. The CDR3 reads CASTPSGGGRSEAFF. The CDR3 coding sequence is TGTGCCAGCACCCCTTCGGGGGGTGGCAGGTCAGAAGCTTTCTTT. The chain uses TRBV28 and TRBJ1-1, with a weak D call TRBD1 (5 bases). The V end lost 7 bases, the J end lost 8 bases, and 23 bases lay between the germline ends. The CDR3 runs to 15 residues. CDR1 MDHEN and CDR2 SYDVKM come from the germline V gene.